Each of the 11 T cell receptor beta chains below was sequenced from the same sample in a study of blood T cell repertoires in COVID-19. The protocol was immunoSEQ multiplex PCR, while the TCRdb copy is restricted to in-frame clones and leaves out a portion. The table lists 350,000 to 550,000 clones, 75% to 90% of them singletons. The sequenced sample was PBMCs or T cells enriched from blood (not recorded which). These TCRs come from a man aged 30 to 39 who had recovered from COVID-19.

This chain uses TRBV6-5 with TRBJ1-1; tentative D call: TRBD1 (6 bases). The CDR3 spans 14 residues. Germline V gene data show CDR1 as MNHEY and CDR2 as SVGAGI. Trimming stripped 6 bases from V and 2 bases from J, with 13 bases between. In DNA, the CDR3 is TGTGCCAGCAGCCTGACAGGAGATAACACTGAAGCTTTCTTT. Translation: CASSLTGDNTEAFF.

The V call is TRBV7-2, the J call TRBJ1-5; 10 nucleotides line up with TRBD1. Germline V lookup: CDR1 SGHTA, CDR2 FQGNSA. This CDR3 has 17 amino acids. J lost 2 bases, V lost 3 bases, and 7 bases had no gene match. In DNA form, the CDR3 reads TGTGCCAGCAGCTTCTCACCAGACAGGGGGCGCAATCAGCCCCAGCATTTT. As protein: CASSFSPDRGRNQPQHF.

The rearrangement joins TRBV14 to TRBJ2-7; TRBD1 matches at 7 bases. Trimming removed 2 bases from V and 3 bases from J; junction bases left unmatched: 7. The CDR3 has 15 residues. The germline gives CDR1 SGHDN, CDR2 FVKESK. The CDR3 DNA is TGTGCCAGCAGCCAAACCCGGGACAGCAGCTACGAGCAGTACTTC. Translating it yields CASSQTRDSSYEQYF.

This sequence joins TRBV7-9 and TRBJ1-5; 8 bases line up with TRBD1. Germline CDR1 reads SEHNR; CDR2 reads FQNEAQ (reference sequence). Unmatched junction bases numbered 5, after V lost 1 base and J lost 6 bases. The CDR3 runs to 15 residues. DNA of the CDR3: TGTGCCAGCAGCTTAGGGACAGGGACAGGTCAGCCCCAGCATTTT. It specifies CASSLGTGTGQPQHF.

This clone was seen a few times. CDR3 nucleotides: TGTGCCAGCAGCTTAGAAGGACGTAGGGGTCCTGAAGCTTTCTTT. Its translation: CASSLEGRRGPEAFF. The V gene is TRBV11-2, the J gene TRBJ1-1; TRBD1 might be the D (5 bases). Trimming shortened V by 0 bases and J by 6 bases, and 14 bases separated the two germline ends. Germline CDR1 SGHAT, CDR2 FQNNGV. This CDR3 is 15 amino acids long.

The chain has TRBV3-1 (or the pseudogene TRBV3-2) and TRBJ1-4; 8 bases match TRBD1. Unmatched junction bases numbered 12, after V lost 4 bases and J lost 5 bases. The CDR3 is made up of 17 amino acids. Germline assignment: CDR1 LGHDT and CDR2 YNNKEL (reference sequence). The CDR3 DNA reads TGTGCCAGCAGCCCGTCAGGGGGCATAGGAAGAAATGAAAAACTGTTTTTT. Translated: CASSPSGGIGRNEKLFF.

The chain uses TRBV13 and TRBJ2-5; TRBD2 matches 7 bases. Per the germline V gene, CDR1 is PRHDT and CDR2 is FYEKMQ (reference sequence). The CDR3 is made up of 14 amino acids. Trimming at V came to 5 bases and at J to 4 bases, leaving 7 bases not matched to a gene. The CDR3 reads CASSRSGTRETQYF. The CDR3 nucleotides read TGTGCCAGCAGCAGAAGCGGGACCAGAGAGACCCAGTACTTC.

As regards this clone: At the DNA level, this CDR3 is encoded by other sequences in the same sample as well. The chain is built from TRBV28 and TRBJ2-7; D remains unclear. Trimming shortened V by 2 bases and J by 3 bases, and 5 bases separated the two germline ends. Germline CDR1 is MDHEN and CDR2 is SYDVKM. This CDR3 has 12 amino acids. CDR3 nucleotides: TGTGCCAGCAGTTTACGAGGCTACGAGCAGTACTTC. Encoded protein: CASSLRGYEQYF.

The chain couples TRBV30 to TRBJ2-2; 7 bases map to TRBD1. V lost 1 base to trimming and J lost 3 bases; unmatched junction nucleotides: 8. Germline V lookup: CDR1 GTSNPN, CDR2 SVGIG (reference sequence). The CDR3 consists of 16 residues. The CDR3 nucleotides read TGTGCCTGGAGTGGACAGGGTTCGTGGGACACCGGGGAGCTGTTTTTT. This encodes CAWSGQGSWDTGELFF.

The DNA for the CDR3 is TGTGCCAGCAGGCGACTAGCGGGGACAGATACGCAGTATTTT. Translation gives CASRRLAGTDTQYF. The chain joins TRBV6-5 to TRBJ2-3; 11 nucleotides agree with TRBD2. This CDR3 has 14 residues. Per the germline V gene, CDR1 is MNHEY and CDR2 is SVGAGI. V lost 6 bases to trimming and J lost 3 bases; unmatched junction nucleotides: 2.

The V gene is TRBV5-1, the J gene TRBJ1-6; tentatively, D is TRBD1 (5 bases). Between the trimmed V and J ends, which lost 4 bases and 5 bases, there was a span of 10 bases. Germline V gene lookup returns CDR1 SGHRS and CDR2 YFSETQ. The CDR3 is 14 amino acids. CDR3 region: CASSKTDDNSPLHF. The CDR3 nucleotides read TGCGCCAGCAGCAAGACAGACGATAATTCACCCCTCCACTTT. Using reference TRBV5-1 and TRBJ1-6 for the parts outside the CDR3, the full variable domain is KAGVTQTPRYLIKTRGQQVTLSCSPISGHRSVSWYQQTPGQGLQFLFEYFSETQRNKGNFPGRFSGRQFSNSRSEMNVSTLELGDSALYLCASSKTDDNSPLHFGNGTRLTVT.